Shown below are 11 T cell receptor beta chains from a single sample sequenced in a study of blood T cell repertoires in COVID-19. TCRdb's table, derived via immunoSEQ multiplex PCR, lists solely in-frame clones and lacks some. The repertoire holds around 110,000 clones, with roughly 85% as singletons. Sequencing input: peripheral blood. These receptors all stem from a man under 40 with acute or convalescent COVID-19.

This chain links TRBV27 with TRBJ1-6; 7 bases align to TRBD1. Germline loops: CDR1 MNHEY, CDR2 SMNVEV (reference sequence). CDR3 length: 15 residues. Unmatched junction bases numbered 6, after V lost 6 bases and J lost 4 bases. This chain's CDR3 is CASRPPGQYNSPLHF. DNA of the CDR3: TGTGCCAGCAGACCTCCGGGACAGTATAATTCACCCCTCCACTTT.

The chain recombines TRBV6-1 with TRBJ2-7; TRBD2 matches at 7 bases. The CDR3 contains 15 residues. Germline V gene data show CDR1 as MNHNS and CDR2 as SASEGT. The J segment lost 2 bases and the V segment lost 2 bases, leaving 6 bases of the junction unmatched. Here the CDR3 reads CASSERAGTTYEQYV. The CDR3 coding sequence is TGTGCCAGCAGTGAAAGGGCAGGGACTACCTACGAGCAGTACGTC.

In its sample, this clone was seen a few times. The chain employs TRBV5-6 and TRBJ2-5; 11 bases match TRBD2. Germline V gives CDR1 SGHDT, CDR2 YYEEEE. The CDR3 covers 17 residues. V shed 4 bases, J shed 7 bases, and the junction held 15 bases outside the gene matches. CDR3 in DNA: TGTGCCAGCAGCCTGGGGCTCACTAGCGGGGGAGGACGGACCCAGTACTTC. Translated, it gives CASSLGLTSGGGRTQYF.

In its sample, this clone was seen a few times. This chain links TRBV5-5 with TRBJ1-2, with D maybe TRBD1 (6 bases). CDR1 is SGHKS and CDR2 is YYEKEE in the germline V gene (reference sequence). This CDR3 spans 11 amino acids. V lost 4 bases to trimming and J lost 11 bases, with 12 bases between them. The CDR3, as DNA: TGTGCCAGCAGCCTTGGGACATTATACACCTTC. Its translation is CASSLGTLYTF.

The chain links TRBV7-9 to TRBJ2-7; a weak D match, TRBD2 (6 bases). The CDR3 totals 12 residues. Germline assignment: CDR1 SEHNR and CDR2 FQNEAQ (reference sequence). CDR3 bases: TGTGCCAGCACCTTACTAGGAGGGGAGCAGTACGTC. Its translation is CASTLLGGEQYV.

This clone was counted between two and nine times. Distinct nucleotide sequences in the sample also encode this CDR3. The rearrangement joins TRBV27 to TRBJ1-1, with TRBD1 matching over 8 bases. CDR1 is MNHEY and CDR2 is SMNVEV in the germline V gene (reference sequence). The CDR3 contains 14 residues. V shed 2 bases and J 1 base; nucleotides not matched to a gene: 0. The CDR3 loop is CASSLTGGNTEAFF. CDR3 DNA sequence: TGTGCCAGCAGTTTAACAGGGGGGAACACTGAAGCTTTCTTT.

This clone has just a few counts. CDR3 coding DNA: TGTGCCAGCAGCTTAGAGAGTCGGTTTACCGGGGAGCTGTTTTTT. Its translation is CASSLESRFTGELFF. This chain links TRBV7-6 with TRBJ2-2, with D hard to call. Trimming cost V 1 base and J 5 bases, with 11 bases left between them. There are 15 residues in the CDR3. Germline values: CDR1 SGHVS, CDR2 FNYEAQ.

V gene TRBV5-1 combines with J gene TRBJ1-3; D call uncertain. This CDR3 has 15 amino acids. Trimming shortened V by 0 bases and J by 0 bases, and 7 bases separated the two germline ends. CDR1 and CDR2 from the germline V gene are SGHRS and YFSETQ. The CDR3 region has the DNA TGCGCCAGCAGCTTGGAGCGACGCTCTGGAAACACCATATATTTT. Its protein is CASSLERRSGNTIYF.

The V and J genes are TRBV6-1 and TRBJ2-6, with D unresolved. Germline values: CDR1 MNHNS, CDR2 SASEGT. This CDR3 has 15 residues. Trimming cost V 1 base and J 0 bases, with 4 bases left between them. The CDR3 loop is CASSEDSSGANVLTF. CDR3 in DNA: TGTGCCAGCAGTGAAGACAGCTCTGGGGCCAACGTCCTGACTTTC.

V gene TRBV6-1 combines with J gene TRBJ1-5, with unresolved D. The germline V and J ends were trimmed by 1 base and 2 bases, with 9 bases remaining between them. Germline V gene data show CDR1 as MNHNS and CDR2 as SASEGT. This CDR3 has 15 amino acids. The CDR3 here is CASSEGVTGNQPQHF. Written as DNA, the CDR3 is TGTGCCAGCAGTGAAGGCGTAACAGGCAATCAGCCCCAGCATTTT.

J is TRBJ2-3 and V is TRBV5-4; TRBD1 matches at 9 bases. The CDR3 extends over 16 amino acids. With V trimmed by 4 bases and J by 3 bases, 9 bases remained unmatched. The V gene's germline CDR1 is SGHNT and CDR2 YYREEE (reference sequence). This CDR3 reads CASSTPGTGRTDTQYF. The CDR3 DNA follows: TGTGCCAGCAGCACGCCCGGGACAGGGCGTACAGATACGCAGTATTTT.